These 25 T cell receptor beta chains were all obtained from the same sample, sequenced in a study of blood T cell repertoires in COVID-19 (dated by TCRdb to 2020 to 2022). Library prep was done by the immunoSEQ multiplex PCR assay. In its TCRdb copy, this immuneACCESS table keeps in-frame sequences only and misses some clones. Where compared with another copy, unresolved V genes explain less than half of these, and the others have no known cause. The table for this sample lists 240,000 or so clones; about four fifths of them were counted only once. 6.5% to 9.5% of the sample comes from the top ten. Input material: peripheral blood. These receptors were taken from a woman of 80 years or more with COVID-19, enrolled during active disease.

The chain uses TRBV6-5 and TRBJ1-1; the match to TRBD1 covers 9 bases. Germline V CDR1 and CDR2: MNHEY, SVGAGI. This CDR3 has 15 amino acids. Losses at the gene ends were 2 bases for V and 4 bases for J; bases not matched to a gene: 5. This CDR3 reads CASSYEGTGTTEAFF. The CDR3, as DNA: TGTGCCAGCAGTTACGAGGGGACAGGGACCACTGAAGCTTTCTTT.

This clone was seen only a few times. This rearrangement joins TRBV29-1 to TRBJ2-1; TRBD2 aligns across 11 bases. CDR1 is SQVTM and CDR2 is ANQGSEA in the germline V gene. The CDR3 extends over 13 amino acids. J lost 5 bases, V lost 6 bases, and 3 bases had no gene match. In DNA form, the CDR3 reads TGCAGCGTCACTAGCGGGGGAAACAATGAGCAGTTCTTC. Amino acids: CSVTSGGNNEQFF.

J is TRBJ1-1 and V is TRBV4-1, with TRBD1 matching over 7 bases. The CDR3 has 17 residues. V shed 0 bases, J shed 4 bases, and the junction held 11 bases outside the gene matches. CDR1 MGHRA and CDR2 YSYEKL come from the germline V gene. Written as DNA, the CDR3 is TGCGCCAGCAGCCAAGACAGAACGGGACAGAGATTCACTGAAGCTTTCTTT. It translates to CASSQDRTGQRFTEAFF.

The V and J genes are TRBV19 and TRBJ1-1; 7 bases agree with TRBD1. With 4 bases clipped from V and 2 bases from J, the junction kept 7 bases outside the gene matches. The CDR3 loop spans 15 amino acids. Germline V gene lookup returns CDR1 LNHDA and CDR2 SQIVND (reference sequence). The CDR3 is CASSTRDRRNTEAFF. The CDR3 DNA reads TGTGCCAGTAGTACGAGGGACAGAAGAAACACTGAAGCTTTCTTT.

This chain links TRBV18 with TRBJ2-7; possibly TRBD2 for D (6 bases). The CDR3 is 14 amino acids. CDR1 KGHSH and CDR2 LQKENI come from the germline V gene. V was shortened by 6 bases and J by 2 bases, with 14 bases between the two germline ends. The CDR3: CASSGQRATYEQYF. CDR3 nucleotide sequence: TGTGCCAGCTCTGGCCAGCGGGCTACCTACGAGCAGTACTTC.

The chain employs TRBV12-3 or TRBV12-4 and TRBJ1-2; maybe TRBD1 (6 bases). The V and J ends lost 3 bases and 8 bases respectively, with 13 bases between them. The CDR3 spans 13 residues. CDR3 region: CASSLMTGVGYTF. In nucleotides, the CDR3 is TGTGCCAGCAGTTTGATGACAGGTGTAGGCTACACCTTC.

As for this clone: The same CDR3 is also encoded by other DNA sequences in this sample. V is TRBV5-1 and J is TRBJ1-5; the D gene is possibly TRBD1 (5 bases). From germline, CDR1 is SGHRS and CDR2 YFSETQ. This CDR3 is built from 14 residues. V lost 4 bases to trimming and J lost 2 bases, with 10 bases between them. The CDR3 nucleotides read TGCGCCAGCAGCCCTCGGGGGGGCAATCAGCCCCAGCATTTT. Translated: CASSPRGGNQPQHF.

This sequence joins TRBV5-1 and TRBJ1-3; tentative D call: TRBD1 (5 bases). The CDR3 consists of 13 residues. The V gene lost 3 bases and the J gene lost 8 bases, with 12 bases spanning the gap. Germline V gene sequence: CDR1 SGHRS, CDR2 YFSETQ. This CDR3 is CASSSGSSDTIYF. The CDR3 DNA follows: TGCGCCAGCAGCTCAGGGTCGTCGGACACCATATATTTT. The full variable domain, completed using reference TRBV5-1 and TRBJ1-3, is KAGVTQTPRYLIKTRGQQVTLSCSPISGHRSVSWYQQTPGQGLQFLFEYFSETQRNKGNFPGRFSGRQFSNSRSEMNVSTLELGDSALYLCASSSGSSDTIYFGEGSWLTVV.

The chain employs TRBV6-5 and TRBJ2-3, with D possibly TRBD2 on 7 matching bases. Germline V gene sequence: CDR1 MNHEY, CDR2 SVGAGI. V was trimmed by 5 bases and J by 6 bases, leaving 12 bases between them. CDR3 length equals 13 residues. CDR3 amino acids: CASSSKGGDTQYF. As DNA, the CDR3 is TGTGCCAGCAGTAGTAAGGGGGGGGATACGCAGTATTTT.

The CDR3: CASSPGTRGNTDTQYF. The CDR3 nucleotides read TGTGCCAGCAGCCCCGGGACTAGGGGCAACACAGATACGCAGTATTTT. This chain connects TRBV11-2 to TRBJ2-3; 8 nucleotides align to TRBD2. The CDR3 runs to 16 residues. J gave up 2 bases and V 5 bases, and 9 bases lay outside the gene matches. Germline loops: CDR1 SGHAT, CDR2 FQNNGV.

As regards this clone: This CDR3 is also generated by other DNA sequences in the sample. The CDR3 sequence is CASSLGAGGSYNEQFF. DNA for the CDR3: TGCGCCAGCAGCTTGGGAGCGGGAGGGTCCTACAATGAGCAGTTCTTC. The rearrangement joins TRBV5-1 to TRBJ2-1, with 10 bases that match TRBD2. The V gene's germline CDR1 is SGHRS and CDR2 YFSETQ. Trimming took 0 bases from V and 1 from J; bases not matched to a gene: 1. The CDR3 covers 16 residues.

The J gene is TRBJ1-5, the V gene TRBV19; 7 nucleotides line up with TRBD1. The ends lost 3 bases at V and 3 bases at J; junction bases unmatched: 5. CDR3 length equals 15 residues. Looked up from germline, CDR1 is LNHDA and CDR2 is SQIVND (reference sequence). CDR3 DNA: TGTGCCAGTAGTATCGAGGGGGCCTTCAATCAGCCCCAGCATTTT. Translating gives CASSIEGAFNQPQHF. The full variable domain, its missing parts supplied by reference TRBV19 and TRBJ1-5, is DGGITQSPKYLFRKEGQNVTLSCEQNLNHDAMYWYRQDPGQGLRLIYYSQIVNDFQKGDIAEGYSVSREKKESFPLTVTSAQKNPTAFYLCASSIEGAFNQPQHFGDGTRLSIL.

The rearrangement joins TRBV7-2 to TRBJ1-5, with 7 nucleotides matching TRBD1. The V gene end was trimmed by 4 bases and the J gene end by 5 bases; junction bases not matched to a gene: 8. CDR3 length: 15 amino acids. The germline V gene has CDR1 SGHTA and CDR2 FQGNSA. The CDR3, as DNA: TGTGCCAGCAGCTCGACAGGGAGAGGAGATCAGCCCCAGCATTTT. Translated: CASSSTGRGDQPQHF.

The rearrangement uses TRBV6-5 and TRBJ2-1; TRBD2 aligns across 10 bases. Germline loops: CDR1 MNHEY, CDR2 SVGAGI. This CDR3 region has 15 residues. V shed 5 bases, J shed 10 bases, and the junction held 11 bases outside the gene matches. The chain's CDR3 is CASSPRVAGGGEQFF. The CDR3 DNA reads as TGTGCCAGCAGTCCCCGGGTAGCGGGGGGAGGGGAGCAGTTCTTC.

V usage is TRBV5-1 and J usage is TRBJ1-2, with D tentatively TRBD1 (5 bases). The ends were cut back, 2 bases at V and 3 bases at J, with 14 bases in the middle. This CDR3 is built from 15 residues. Germline V gene data show CDR1 as SGHRS and CDR2 as YFSETQ. CDR3 protein: CASSFGGIGDYGYTF. The CDR3 region has the DNA TGCGCCAGCAGCTTCGGGGGTATCGGGGACTATGGCTACACCTTC.

This clone was seen only a few times. The gene calls are TRBV9 and TRBJ1-1; D perhaps matches TRBD1 (6 bases). The CDR3 runs 16 residues. Per the germline V gene, CDR1 is SGDLS and CDR2 is YYNGEE. V lost 4 bases, J lost 1 base, and 17 bases lay in between. The CDR3 reads CASSRTQGFGNTEAFF. The CDR3 DNA sequence: TGTGCCAGCAGCCGTACACAGGGTTTTGGGAACACTGAAGCTTTCTTT.

J is TRBJ1-1 and V is TRBV11-1; D remains ambiguous. Germline CDR1 reads SGHAT; CDR2 reads FQDESV (reference sequence). This CDR3 spans 14 amino acids. V lost 1 base to trimming and J lost 4 bases, with 10 bases between them. CDR3 loop: CASSLGGYTTEAFF. Here the CDR3 DNA reads TGTGCCAGCAGCTTAGGAGGGTACACCACTGAAGCTTTCTTT.

A remark on this clone: The identical CDR3 is also encoded by other nucleotide sequences in the sample. The gene calls are TRBV19 and TRBJ2-5, with D tentatively TRBD2 (6 bases). There are 14 residues in the CDR3. V dropped 1 base and J dropped 2 bases, with 8 bases sitting between them. CDR1 is LNHDA, CDR2 SQIVND, per germline (reference sequence). The CDR3 sequence: CASSIGSGQETQYF. The CDR3 DNA sequence: TGTGCCAGTAGTATAGGTAGCGGTCAAGAGACCCAGTACTTC.

This chain joins TRBV4-3 and TRBJ2-3, with 12 bases fitting TRBD2. In germline, CDR1 is LGHNA, CDR2 YSLEER. The CDR3 loop spans 20 amino acids. The trim removed 0 bases at V and 1 base at J, leaving 11 bases unmatched. The CDR3, as DNA: TGCGCCAGCAGCCAAGATAGACTAGCGGGAGCCGGCCGGGGCACAGATACGCAGTATTTT. Protein sequence: CASSQDRLAGAGRGTDTQYF.

The V gene is TRBV6-2 or TRBV6-3, the J gene TRBJ2-1, with 9 positions matching TRBD2. V was clipped by 5 bases and J by 14 bases; unmatched bases: 10. This CDR3 has 13 amino acids. Germline CDR1 MNHEY, CDR2 SVGEGT. Here the CDR3 DNA reads TGTGCCAGCAGTCGTCCCGGACTAGCGAGAAAGTTCTTC. Protein sequence: CASSRPGLARKFF.

Only one count was recorded for this clone. The rearrangement uses TRBV5-4 and TRBJ2-6; 9 bases agree with TRBD1. The junction had 4 bases not matched to a gene; V was cut back by 0 bases and J by 0 bases. Germline lookup yields CDR1 SGHNT and CDR2 YYREEE (reference sequence). This CDR3 comprises 18 residues. The CDR3 region is CASSLAGTGFSGANVLTF. CDR3 coding DNA: TGTGCCAGCAGCTTGGCGGGGACAGGGTTCTCTGGGGCCAACGTCCTGACTTTC.

The chain links TRBV5-1 to TRBJ2-5, with TRBD2 matching 8 bases. CDR3 length: 14 amino acids. Trimming cost V 2 bases and J 5 bases; bases outside gene matches: 5. Germline V gene lookup returns CDR1 SGHRS and CDR2 YFSETQ. The CDR3 nucleotides are TGCGCCAGCAGCTTCCAAGCGGGGGAGGAGACCCAGTACTTC. Amino acid sequence: CASSFQAGEETQYF.

The CDR3 sequence is CASRLDRDYEQYF. CDR3 nucleotides: TGTGCCAGCAGACTCGACAGGGACTACGAGCAGTACTTC. The chain has TRBV6-5 and TRBJ2-7, with TRBD1 identical over 7 bases. J was trimmed by 3 bases and V by 6 bases; bases with no gene match: 5. This CDR3 has 13 amino acids. Germline CDR1 MNHEY, CDR2 SVGAGI.

In DNA, the CDR3 is TGCAGTGCTAGTTTACAGCAGGACACCATATATTTT. As protein: CSASLQQDTIYF. This sequence joins TRBV20-1 and TRBJ1-3; D unresolved. The CDR3 has 12 amino acids. Germline assignment: CDR1 DFQATT and CDR2 SNEGSKA (reference sequence). V was shortened by 3 bases and J by 8 bases, with 11 bases between the two germline ends.

As DNA, the CDR3 is TGTGCCAGCAGTTCAGGACAGCGAAATTCACCCCTCCACTTT. Translating gives CASSSGQRNSPLHF. The V call is TRBV7-9, the J call TRBJ1-6; D may be TRBD1 (6 bases). The germline V and J ends were trimmed by 6 bases and 7 bases, with 13 bases remaining between them. Per the germline V gene, CDR1 is SEHNR and CDR2 is FQNEAQ (reference sequence). The length of the CDR3 is 14 residues.